Listed here are 4 T cell receptor beta chains from one sample, sequenced in a study of T cells in narcolepsy. The repertoire was sequenced with immunoSEQ multiplex PCR; TCRdb's copy has only in-frame clones and lacks some. The sample lists approximately 30,000 clones, about 80% seen once, with over 0.95% in the top ten. Sequencing input: CD45RA- memory CD4+ T cells from PBMCs. The receptor source for this set is a human donor with narcolepsy.

J is TRBJ1-5 and V is TRBV2, with 10 bases fitting TRBD1. The germline V gene has CDR1 SNHLY and CDR2 FYNNEI. This CDR3 comprises 14 residues. The J segment lost 7 bases and the V segment lost 6 bases, leaving 6 bases of the junction unmatched. Here the CDR3 reads CASRTGGEGQPQHF. As DNA, the CDR3 is TGTGCCAGCAGGACAGGGGGCGAGGGGCAGCCCCAGCATTTT.

The rearrangement links TRBV18 to TRBJ2-7, with D possibly TRBD2 on 6 matching bases. Germline V gene data show CDR1 as KGHSH and CDR2 as LQKENI. CDR3 length: 14 amino acids. Trimming shortened V by 3 bases and J by 3 bases, and 12 bases separated the two germline ends. CDR3 in DNA: TGTGCCAGCTCACCGCGCGGGATGGTCTACGAGCAGTACTTC. Protein sequence: CASSPRGMVYEQYF.

The chain links TRBV4-2 to TRBJ1-2; 9 bases are a match to TRBD1. The germline V gene encodes CDR1 LGHNA and CDR2 YNFKEQ. The CDR3 spans 16 residues. The V and J ends lost 0 bases and 4 bases, in that order; junction bases with no gene match: 6. The CDR3 DNA reads as TGTGCCAGCAGCCAAGATCCCCGGGACAGGGCCTATGGCTACACCTTC. Its translation is CASSQDPRDRAYGYTF.

The CDR3 sequence: CASSQERTSGAWGQETQYF. CDR3 DNA sequence: TGTGCCAGCAGCCAGGAGAGGACTAGCGGTGCATGGGGTCAAGAGACCCAGTACTTC. The V and J genes are TRBV5-6 and TRBJ2-5, with 10 nucleotides matching TRBD2. CDR1 and CDR2 from the germline V gene are SGHDT and YYEEEE. Trimming took 4 bases from V and 2 from J; bases not matched to a gene: 17. This CDR3 is built from 19 residues. Filled out from reference TRBV5-6 and TRBJ2-5, the complete variable domain reads DAGVTQSPTHLIKTRGQQVTLRCSPKSGHDTVSWYQQALGQGPQFIFQYYEEEERQRGNFPDRFSGHQFPNYSSELNVNALLLGDSALYLCASSQERTSGAWGQETQYFGPGTRLLVL.